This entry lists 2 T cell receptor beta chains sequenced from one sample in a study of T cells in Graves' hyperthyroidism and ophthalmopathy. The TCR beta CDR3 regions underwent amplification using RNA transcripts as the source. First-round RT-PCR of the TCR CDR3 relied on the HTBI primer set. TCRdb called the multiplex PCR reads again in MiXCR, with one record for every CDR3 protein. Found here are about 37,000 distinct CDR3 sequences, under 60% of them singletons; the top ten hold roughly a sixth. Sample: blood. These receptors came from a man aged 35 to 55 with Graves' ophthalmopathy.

CDR3 protein: CASRGKAFF. Here the CDR3 DNA reads TGTGCCAGCCGGGGGAAAGCTTTCTTT. The chain is built from TRBV6-1 and TRBJ1-1, with a tentative D call TRBD1 (5 bases). The CDR3 is made up of 9 amino acids. Germline V lookup: CDR1 MNHNS, CDR2 SASEGT. V was shortened by 8 bases and J by 9 bases, with 7 bases between the two germline ends.

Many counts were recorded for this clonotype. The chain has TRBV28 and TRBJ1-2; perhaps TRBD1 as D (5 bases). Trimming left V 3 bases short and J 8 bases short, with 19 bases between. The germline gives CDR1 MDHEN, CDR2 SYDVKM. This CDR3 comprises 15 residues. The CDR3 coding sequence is TGTGCCAGCAGTTTGTCCTCCTGGGGCGCTGAGGGCTACACCTTC. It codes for CASSLSSWGAEGYTF.